The 24 T cell receptor beta chains below all came from one sample that was sequenced in a study of pediatric ulcerative colitis. During colonoscopy, one to two rectal pinch biopsies were collected. Here immunoSEQ multiplex PCR was the method, and the copy in TCRdb shows in-frame clones only, minus some. Among fewer than 30,000 clones listed, approximately 71% were seen once. The sequencing input was gut tissue. These receptors were taken from a boy between 10 and 17 years old with severe ulcerative colitis.

This chain links TRBV15 with TRBJ2-2; a weak D match, TRBD2 (6 bases). V gave up 1 base and J gave up 1 base, with 19 bases separating them. This CDR3 is built from 19 residues. The germline gives CDR1 LNHNV, CDR2 YYDKDF (reference sequence). CDR3 residues: CATSRVGGGLLLNTGELFF. In DNA form, the CDR3 reads TGTGCCACCAGCAGAGTGGGGGGAGGACTACTATTGAACACCGGGGAGCTGTTTTTT. The complete variable domain, with remaining parts taken from reference TRBV15 and TRBJ2-2, reads DAMVIQNPRYQVTQFGKPVTLSCSQTLNHNVMYWYQQKSSQAPKLLFHYYDKDFNNEADTPDNFQSRRPNTSFCFLDIRSPGLGDTAMYLCATSRVGGGLLLNTGELFFGEGSRLTVL.

The CDR3 loop is CSVGRPGEKLFF. The CDR3 region has the DNA TGCAGCGTAGGACGTCCGGGGGAAAAACTGTTTTTT. V gene TRBV29-1 combines with J gene TRBJ1-4; D is unclear. The CDR3 loop spans 12 amino acids. The V end lost 6 bases, the J end lost 8 bases, and 13 bases lay between the germline ends. Germline CDR1 is SQVTM and CDR2 is ANQGSEA.

The chain employs TRBV29-1 and TRBJ2-5; perhaps TRBD2 as D (6 bases). This CDR3 has 16 residues. Germline values: CDR1 SQVTM, CDR2 ANQGSEA. V lost 6 bases and J lost 0, with 20 bases in between. The CDR3 sequence is CSVARGEDLNQETQYF. CDR3 coding DNA: TGCAGCGTGGCCAGAGGGGAGGACTTGAACCAAGAGACCCAGTACTTC.

The rearrangement uses TRBV18 and TRBJ2-7; no reliable D call. CDR3 length equals 14 residues. Per germline, CDR1 KGHSH and CDR2 LQKENI. Trimming left V 3 bases short and J 0 bases short, with 9 bases between. CDR3 amino acids: CASSPSQLSYEQYF. The CDR3 bases are TGTGCCAGCTCACCGTCCCAGCTCTCCTACGAGCAGTACTTC. The entire variable domain, with the rest obtained from reference TRBV18 and TRBJ2-7, is as follows: NAGVMQNPRHLVRRRGQEARLRCSPMKGHSHVYWYRQLPEEGLKFMVYLQKENIIDESGMPKERFSAEFPKEGPSILRIQQVVRGDSAAYFCASSPSQLSYEQYFGPGTRLTVT.

This rearrangement joins TRBV15 to TRBJ1-2; D remains unclear. CDR1 is LNHNV, CDR2 YYDKDF, per germline (reference sequence). This CDR3 contains 14 residues. Trimming took off 3 bases at V and 3 bases at J, with 11 bases between the two ends. This CDR3 reads CATSRDGIYYGYTF. The CDR3 coding sequence is TGTGCCACCAGCAGGGACGGAATTTACTATGGCTACACCTTC.

This chain uses TRBV6-5 with TRBJ2-5, with 9 bases aligning to TRBD1. The CDR3 contains 15 residues. After removal of 4 bases from V and 2 bases from J, the junction contained 5 bases not matched to a gene. The germline gives CDR1 MNHEY, CDR2 SVGAGI. Here the CDR3 reads CASSSPGQGQETQYF. The CDR3 DNA reads as TGTGCCAGCAGTTCTCCGGGACAGGGTCAAGAGACCCAGTACTTC.

The chain is built from TRBV14 and TRBJ1-1; unclear D gene. The V end lost 3 bases, the J end lost 7 bases, and 9 bases lay between the germline ends. This CDR3 has 12 residues. Germline lookup yields CDR1 SGHDN and CDR2 FVKESK. This chain's CDR3 is CASSQGRNEAFF. The DNA of the CDR3 is TGTGCCAGCAGCCAGGGTCGGAATGAAGCTTTCTTT.

Here the CDR3 reads CASSLTSGSGTDTQYF. The CDR3 nucleotides read TGTGCCAGCAGCCTGACTAGCGGGAGTGGCACAGATACGCAGTATTTT. This chain uses TRBV7-2 with TRBJ2-3; 12 bases fit TRBD2. The CDR3 has 16 residues. CDR1 and CDR2 from the germline V gene are SGHTA and FQGNSA. The trim removed 5 bases at V and 1 base at J, leaving 4 bases unmatched.

The chain employs TRBV10-3 and TRBJ2-5; D might be TRBD2 (5 bases). This CDR3 spans 15 amino acids. The germline gives CDR1 ENHRY, CDR2 SYGVKD. V was clipped by 4 bases and J by 1 base, with 13 bases between them. Here the CDR3 reads CAISGVSALQETQYF. DNA of the CDR3: TGTGCCATCAGTGGGGTTAGCGCGCTCCAAGAGACCCAGTACTTC.

CDR3 nucleotide sequence: TGTGCCAGCAGGTCACAGGCGCAGCAATATAGCAATCAGCCCCAGCATTTT. It yields the protein CASRSQAQQYSNQPQHF. The chain links TRBV27 to TRBJ1-5; possibly TRBD1 for D (5 bases). The V end was cut by 6 bases, the J end by 0 bases, with 18 bases between. In germline, CDR1 is MNHEY, CDR2 SMNVEV (reference sequence). The CDR3 consists of 17 residues.

J is TRBJ2-1 and V is TRBV7-9, with 12 positions matching TRBD2. Germline-derived CDR1 and CDR2 are SEHNR and FQNEAQ (reference sequence). The ends lost 4 bases at V and 7 bases at J; junction bases unmatched: 8. The CDR3 sequence is 16 residues long. CDR3 in amino acids: CASSWPSSGRGNEQFF. In DNA form, the CDR3 reads TGTGCCAGCAGCTGGCCATCTAGCGGGAGGGGGAATGAGCAGTTCTTC. Full variable domain (remainder filled in from reference TRBV7-9 and TRBJ2-1): DTGVSQNPRHKITKRGQNVTFRCDPISEHNRLYWYRQTLGQGPEFLTYFQNEAQLEKSRLLSDRFSAERPKGSFSTLEIQRTEQGDSAMYLCASSWPSSGRGNEQFFGPGTRLTVL.

The chain has TRBV7-3 and TRBJ2-1; D gene uncertain. CDR1 and CDR2 from the germline V gene are SGHTA and FQGTGA. Trimming removed 1 base at V and 8 bases at J, with 12 bases between. CDR3 length: 14 residues. This chain's CDR3 is CASSLSGREDEQFF. Here the CDR3 DNA reads TGTGCCAGCAGCTTAAGTGGACGCGAGGATGAGCAGTTCTTC.

A remark on this clone: An end of the junction does not agree with germline; a read error may underlie this. The chain recombines TRBV7-7 with TRBJ2-5; possibly TRBD1 or TRBD2 for D (5 bases each). Germline assignment: CDR1 SSHAT and CDR2 FNYEAQ (reference sequence). The CDR3 spans 14 residues. The CDR3: CASSLRGSQETQYF. The CDR3 nucleotides are TGTGCTAGCAGCTTACGGGGCTCCCAAGAGACCCAGTACTTC.

The V gene is TRBV5-1, the J gene TRBJ2-1; 10 nucleotides agree with TRBD2. The CDR3 is 18 residues long. CDR1 is SGHRS and CDR2 is YFSETQ in the germline V gene. V was pared by 0 bases and J by 4 bases, with 10 bases of the junction left unmatched. CDR3 in DNA: TGCGCCAGCAGCTTGGACCCAGAGACTAGCGGGTATTACAATGAGCAGTTCTTC. Translated: CASSLDPETSGYYNEQFF. The full variable domain, in which reference TRBV5-1 and TRBJ2-1 provide the parts outside the CDR3, is KAGVTQTPRYLIKTRGQQVTLSCSPISGHRSVSWYQQTPGQGLQFLFEYFSETQRNKGNFPGRFSGRQFSNSRSEMNVSTLELGDSALYLCASSLDPETSGYYNEQFFGPGTRLTVL.

V usage is TRBV6-1 and J usage is TRBJ1-1; D remains ambiguous. Trimming removed 3 bases at V and 2 bases at J, with 13 bases between. Germline CDR1 reads MNHNS; CDR2 reads SASEGT. The CDR3 is 15 residues long. The CDR3 DNA reads TGTGCCAGCAGTGATGACCTTCGGGGTAACACTGAAGCTTTCTTT. It encodes CASSDDLRGNTEAFF.

This clone was observed once. The chain links TRBV30 to TRBJ2-1; unclear D gene. The germline gives CDR1 GTSNPN, CDR2 SVGIG (reference sequence). CDR3 size: 10 residues. Deletions cut 2 bases from V and 6 bases from J, with 2 bases between. CDR3 protein: CAWSRNEQFF. In nucleotides, the CDR3 is TGTGCCTGGAGTCGCAATGAGCAGTTCTTC.

This clone was picked up a small number of times. The V gene is TRBV5-1, the J gene TRBJ2-1; possible D gene TRBD2, 6 bases. Trimming removed 0 bases at V and 7 bases at J, with 17 bases between. The CDR3 spans 16 residues. From germline, CDR1 is SGHRS and CDR2 YFSETQ. CDR3 sequence: CASSLGGDGSRNEQFF. CDR3 sequence (DNA): TGCGCCAGCAGCTTGGGCGGGGACGGGAGTAGAAATGAGCAGTTCTTC. Filled out from reference TRBV5-1 and TRBJ2-1, the complete variable domain reads KAGVTQTPRYLIKTRGQQVTLSCSPISGHRSVSWYQQTPGQGLQFLFEYFSETQRNKGNFPGRFSGRQFSNSRSEMNVSTLELGDSALYLCASSLGGDGSRNEQFFGPGTRLTVL.

The rearrangement uses TRBV23-1 and TRBJ1-5; 7 nucleotides agree with TRBD1. TRBV23-1 is an ORF, and what it does is uncertain. Trimming at V came to 0 bases and at J to 7 bases, leaving 15 bases not matched to a gene. This CDR3 comprises 18 residues. The CDR3 DNA is TGCGCCAGCAGTCAATCGGGACAGTGGCTTGGAAACGGGCAGCCCCAGCATTTT. This translates into CASSQSGQWLGNGQPQHF.

The chain links TRBV28 to TRBJ2-7; 9 nucleotides agree with TRBD1. The germline gives CDR1 MDHEN, CDR2 SYDVKM. The trim removed 5 bases at V and 4 bases at J, leaving 9 bases unmatched. The CDR3 runs to 15 residues. The CDR3 region is CASSGTGTGIYEQYF. In DNA form, the CDR3 reads TGTGCCAGCAGTGGTACCGGGACAGGGATTTACGAGCAGTACTTC.

The CDR3 bases are TGCGCCAGCAGCGCAAGATCGTGGCGTGAGCAGTTCTTC. Translated: CASSARSWREQFF. The chain recombines TRBV4-3 with TRBJ2-1; D uncertain. Germline CDR1 is LGHNA and CDR2 is YSLEER. Trimming removed 5 bases at V and 9 bases at J, with 14 bases between. The length of the CDR3 is 13 residues.

This chain connects TRBV30 to TRBJ1-2; 10 bases align to TRBD1. This CDR3 comprises 15 residues. Germline lookup yields CDR1 GTSNPN and CDR2 SVGIG (reference sequence). With 5 bases clipped from V and 4 bases from J, the junction kept 10 bases outside the gene matches. The CDR3: CAWGTPGTGVYGYTF. CDR3 bases: TGTGCCTGGGGGACGCCCGGGACAGGGGTCTATGGCTACACCTTC.

This clone was seen a handful of times. The chain is built from TRBV19 and TRBJ1-1, with D uncertain. CDR3 size: 14 residues. Trimming pared 2 bases from V and 6 bases from J, leaving 13 bases between. The germline V gene has CDR1 LNHDA and CDR2 SQIVND (reference sequence). CDR3 in amino acids: CASSIRGGWSEAFF. The CDR3 nucleotides read TGTGCCAGTAGTATACGGGGTGGATGGTCTGAAGCTTTCTTT.

The V and J genes are TRBV2 and TRBJ2-5; the match to TRBD2 covers 9 bases. The length of the CDR3 is 16 residues. J gave up 6 bases and V 1 base, and 9 bases lay outside the gene matches. CDR1 is SNHLY and CDR2 is FYNNEI in the germline V gene. The chain's CDR3 is CASSEERGRAAKTQYF. As DNA, the CDR3 is TGTGCCAGCAGTGAAGAGCGCGGGAGGGCCGCGAAGACCCAGTACTTC.

This clone showed up just once. The chain links TRBV7-2 to TRBJ2-1; D is unresolved. This CDR3 has 16 amino acids. The V gene lost 4 bases and the J gene lost 4 bases, with 17 bases spanning the gap. CDR1 and CDR2 from the germline V gene are SGHTA and FQGNSA. The CDR3 region has the DNA TGTGCCAGCAGCTCAGACCCCTTTCTAGAGTACAATGAGCAGTTCTTC. This codes for CASSSDPFLEYNEQFF.